This T cell receptor (beta chain) was identified in a study of T cell repertoires in cytomegalovirus infection (dated by TCRdb to the late 2010s). For the study in its entirety: Recently identified HLA-C-restricted CMV epitopes, whose presentation resists viral immunomodulation, were targeted by peptide stimulations together with well-studied HLA-B-restricted epitopes. Because public TCR beta signatures pointed to carriage of CMV infection together with the matching HLA type, the HLA type of each donor mattered for the analysis. Study-level results and caveats: In both this cohort and an independent roughly 330-donor cohort, the cumulative frequency of public TCR beta family members distinguished carriers of CMV infection plus the relevant HLA type. In the ex vivo response, HLA-C-restricted CMV-specific TCR beta clonotypes were dominant, and in two of eight donors the single most frequent clonotype came from this HLA-C-restricted group.

The treatment or condition label on this specimen signifies: in vitro stimulation with specific CMV peptide epitopes to enrich CMV-specific T cells. Reading from cysteine to phenylalanine, the CDR3 counts 14 amino acids. Only the CDR3 region is kept as DNA, spanning 42 bases read in frame from base 1. At the junction V is shortened by 4 bases and J by 2 bases, with 11 bases in between. CDR1 and CDR2 were assigned from the germline V gene (reference sequence) as SEHNR and FQNEAQ. The sequencing machine was an Illumina HiSeq 1500. TCRdb applied fastp at Q25 and MiXCR to the public reads, then kept only in-frame beta chains. Entries that share a CDR3 protein sequence are merged under the most common genes and DNA. Counted in this sample were roughly 500,000 distinct CDR3 sequences; 30% to 35% of them appeared once. Together, the top ten hold 15% to 20% of the sample. A note on this clonotype: It has no known antigen specificity. Base-call qualities are not available, and no considerably larger clone is one nucleotide away.

The V and J segments used are TRBV7-9 and TRBJ1-1, with no confidently assigned D gene. This clonotype was sampled from a human donor in good health (CMV status not recorded). Some clones in this sample may be carry-over from other donors' samples. Sequencing was performed on cultured PBMCs, taken from culture after CMV antigen stimulation. The CDR3 sequence is CASSSAPVNTEAFF. The DNA is TGTGCCAGCAGCTCCGCCCCGGTAAACACTGAAGCTTTCTTT.